These 21 T cell receptor beta chains were sequenced from one sample in a study of blood T cell repertoires in COVID-19. The protocol was immunoSEQ multiplex PCR, while the TCRdb copy is restricted to in-frame clones and leaves out a portion. The sample holds tens of thousands of clones, 85% to 90% seen once. Sequencing was performed on peripheral blood. These TCRs come from a human donor in a cohort sampled during active COVID-19.

The chain is built from TRBV15 and TRBJ2-2; 7 bases agree with TRBD2. This CDR3 is built from 14 residues. Unmatched junction bases numbered 4, after V lost 3 bases and J lost 6 bases. Germline CDR1 and CDR2: LNHNV and YYDKDF (reference sequence). The CDR3 nucleotides read TGTGCCACCAGCAGGGGGGGGATCTCCGGGGAGCTGTTTTTT. Its translation: CATSRGGISGELFF. The full variable domain, rest sourced from reference TRBV15 and TRBJ2-2, is DAMVIQNPRYQVTQFGKPVTLSCSQTLNHNVMYWYQQKSSQAPKLLFHYYDKDFNNEADTPDNFQSRRPNTSFCFLDIRSPGLGDTAMYLCATSRGGISGELFFGEGSRLTVL.

V is TRBV6-2 or TRBV6-3 and J is TRBJ2-3; D gene unclear. In germline, CDR1 is MNHEY, CDR2 SVGEGT. V was trimmed by 5 bases and J by 4 bases, leaving 19 bases between them. This CDR3 is built from 16 residues. The CDR3 DNA follows: TGTGCCAGCAGTCTCCCCTCTTGGAGCGTTGCAGATACGCAGTATTTT. It is translated as CASSLPSWSVADTQYF.

The CDR3 sequence is CASSFGAIGQEYEQYF. The CDR3 nucleotides read TGTGCCAGCAGTTTTGGGGCGATCGGACAGGAATACGAGCAGTACTTC. This chain uses TRBV28 with TRBJ2-7; 7 nucleotides agree with TRBD1. This CDR3 region has 16 residues. Losses at the gene ends were 3 bases for V and 4 bases for J; bases not matched to a gene: 12. Germline CDR1 MDHEN, CDR2 SYDVKM.

The chain is built from TRBV25-1 and TRBJ1-1; the match to TRBD1 covers 8 bases. Trimming removed 8 bases from V and 5 bases from J; junction bases left unmatched: 10. The CDR3 sequence is 14 residues long. Per germline, CDR1 MGHDK and CDR2 SYGVNS. The CDR3 DNA is TGTGCCAGCGCAAGGACAGGGAAGGGGACTGAAGCTTTCTTT. Protein: CASARTGKGTEAFF. The whole variable domain, remainder taken from reference TRBV25-1 and TRBJ1-1, is EADIYQTPRYLVIGTGKKITLECSQTMGHDKMYWYQQDPGMELHLIHYSYGVNSTEKGDLSSESTVSRIRTEHFPLTLESARPSHTSQYLCASARTGKGTEAFFGQGTRLTVV.

The genes are TRBV5-4 and TRBJ2-7, with 9 bases identical to TRBD2. Germline V gene lookup returns CDR1 SGHNT and CDR2 YYREEE (reference sequence). V lost 4 bases, J lost 5 bases, and 10 bases stayed unmatched. There are 15 residues in the CDR3. CDR3 nucleotide sequence: TGTGCCAGCAGCCCTGGGGGCGGGAGGGCCCACGAGCAGTACTTC. Its protein is CASSPGGGRAHEQYF.

The chain carries TRBV9 and TRBJ1-2, with D possibly matching TRBD1 (5 bases). This CDR3 is built from 14 residues. Germline loops: CDR1 SGDLS, CDR2 YYNGEE. V shed 4 bases and J shed 4 bases, with 14 bases lying between them. The DNA for the CDR3 is TGTGCCAGCAGCACAACAGGAGGGGCCTATGGCTACACCTTC. It is translated as CASSTTGGAYGYTF.

The chain uses TRBV28 and TRBJ2-6, with D tentatively TRBD1 (6 bases). CDR1 MDHEN and CDR2 SYDVKM come from the germline V gene. The CDR3 extends over 15 amino acids. V was shortened by 5 bases and J by 4 bases, with 12 bases between the two germline ends. The CDR3 DNA reads as TGTGCCAGCAGTCAGAGGGGGACAGGGGCCAACGTCCTGACTTTC. It encodes CASSQRGTGANVLTF.

The V and J genes are TRBV27 and TRBJ1-6; TRBD1 matches at 8 bases. The V gene's germline CDR1 is MNHEY and CDR2 SMNVEV (reference sequence). V dropped 4 bases and J dropped 8; count of bases not matched to a gene: 4. This CDR3 has 14 residues. Here the CDR3 DNA reads TGTGCCAGCAGTTCCGGACAGGGCTATTCACCCCTCCACTTT. It encodes CASSSGQGYSPLHF.

This chain links TRBV4-1 with TRBJ2-1; 11 bases line up with TRBD2. This CDR3 region has 17 residues. Germline V gene sequence: CDR1 MGHRA, CDR2 YSYEKL. The junction had 7 bases not matched to a gene; V was cut back by 2 bases and J by 4 bases. CDR3 nucleotides: TGCGCCAGCAGCCAAACTTTAGCGGGGGGGCGTTACAATGAGCAGTTCTTC. Its translation: CASSQTLAGGRYNEQFF.

The chain joins TRBV9 to TRBJ1-6; no clear D. V shed 3 bases and J shed 0 bases, with 10 bases lying between them. Germline CDR1 and CDR2: SGDLS and YYNGEE. CDR3 length equals 16 residues. CDR3 bases: TGTGCCAGCAGCGGGAAACAGAGCTCCTATAATTCACCCCTCCACTTT. Translated, it gives CASSGKQSSYNSPLHF. Combining the CDR3 with reference TRBV9 and TRBJ1-6 gives the whole variable domain DSGVTQTPKHLITATGQRVTLRCSPRSGDLSVYWYQQSLDQGLQFLIQYYNGEERAKGNILERFSAQQFPDLHSELNLSSLELGDSALYFCASSGKQSSYNSPLHFGNGTRLTVT.

This clone was found a few times. This chain connects TRBV28 to TRBJ1-4; no reliable D call. With 10 bases removed from V and 4 bases from J, the gap between germline ends came to 13 bases. This CDR3 spans 13 amino acids. Germline assignment: CDR1 MDHEN and CDR2 SYDVKM. CDR3 bases: TGTGCCACCCAGACTTCGAATAATGAAAAACTGTTTTTT. It codes for CATQTSNNEKLFF. The whole variable domain, remainder taken from reference TRBV28 and TRBJ1-4, is DVKVTQSSRYLVKRTGEKVFLECVQDMDHENMFWYRQDPGLGLRLIYFSYDVKMKEKGDIPEGYSVSREKKERFSLILESASTNQTSMYLCATQTSNNEKLFFGSGTQLSVL.

The V call is TRBV7-2, the J call TRBJ2-1; 7 positions match TRBD2. The CDR3 totals 15 residues. Trimming cost V 5 bases and J 3 bases; bases outside gene matches: 7. CDR1 and CDR2 (germline): SGHTA, FQGNSA. The CDR3 protein is CASSPLGGGYNEQFF. The CDR3, as DNA: TGTGCCAGCAGCCCCCTTGGCGGGGGCTACAATGAGCAGTTCTTC.

The chain is built from TRBV12-3 or TRBV12-4 and TRBJ2-5; no clear D. Trimming cost V 1 base and J 3 bases, with 6 bases left between them. The CDR3 is made up of 13 amino acids. CDR3 nucleotides: TGTGCCAGCAGTTTAGGTGCTAAAGAGACCCAGTACTTC. Translating gives CASSLGAKETQYF.

V gene TRBV19 combines with J gene TRBJ2-2; no firm D call. Germline-derived CDR1 and CDR2 are LNHDA and SQIVND (reference sequence). This CDR3 region has 13 residues. Trimming took off 6 bases at V and 6 bases at J, with 11 bases between the two ends. CDR3 DNA: TGTGCCAGTAGCGAGGTCCTCCCCGGGGAGCTGTTTTTT. Translation: CASSEVLPGELFF.

V is TRBV4-1 and J is TRBJ1-2; 10 bases match TRBD1. The germline V gene has CDR1 MGHRA and CDR2 YSYEKL. This CDR3 contains 15 residues. After removal of 0 bases from V and 5 bases from J, the junction contained 3 bases not matched to a gene. CDR3 sequence (DNA): TGCGCCAGCAGCCAAGAGGGACAGGGGCTTTATGGCTACACCTTC. Its protein is CASSQEGQGLYGYTF.

The sample holds a few counts of this clone. Other DNA sequences within the sample encode an identical CDR3. V usage is TRBV18 and J usage is TRBJ1-2; the D is unclear. The CDR3 loop spans 13 amino acids. Germline V gives CDR1 KGHSH, CDR2 LQKENI. V was cut by 3 bases and J by 6 bases, with 11 bases left in between. CDR3 amino acids: CASSPASGDGYTF. As DNA, the CDR3 is TGTGCCAGCTCACCTGCGTCAGGTGATGGCTACACCTTC.

V usage is TRBV5-1 and J usage is TRBJ2-7; 9 bases map to TRBD2. CDR3 length: 16 residues. Germline V gene lookup returns CDR1 SGHRS and CDR2 YFSETQ. The trim removed 0 bases at V and 4 bases at J, leaving 8 bases unmatched. The CDR3 coding sequence is TGCGCCAGCAGCTTGGCCGGGGCGGGAGGGGATTACGAGCAGTACTTC. Translated: CASSLAGAGGDYEQYF.

The V call is TRBV7-2, the J call TRBJ2-1, with 15 bases fitting TRBD2. CDR1 SGHTA and CDR2 FQGNSA come from the germline V gene. This CDR3 spans 19 amino acids. V trimming: 4 bases; J trimming: 1 base; junction bases outside the gene matches: 8. For the CDR3, the DNA is TGTGCCAGCAGCTCTCGGACTAGCGGGAGGGCCAGGTCCTACAATGAGCAGTTCTTC. Its translation: CASSSRTSGRARSYNEQFF.

V is TRBV28 and J is TRBJ2-2; a possible D gene is TRBD1 (6 bases). Germline V gene data show CDR1 as MDHEN and CDR2 as SYDVKM. V gave up 7 bases and J gave up 2 bases, with 14 bases separating them. The length of the CDR3 is 15 residues. The CDR3 here is CASTLQGINTGELFF. The CDR3 DNA follows: TGTGCCAGCACCCTACAGGGAATCAACACCGGGGAGCTGTTTTTT. The whole variable domain, filled in from reference TRBV28 and TRBJ2-2, reads DVKVTQSSRYLVKRTGEKVFLECVQDMDHENMFWYRQDPGLGLRLIYFSYDVKMKEKGDIPEGYSVSREKKERFSLILESASTNQTSMYLCASTLQGINTGELFFGEGSRLTVL.

The CDR3 is CSVQDYEQYF. CDR3 in DNA: TGCAGCGTCCAGGACTACGAGCAGTACTTC. V usage is TRBV29-1 and J usage is TRBJ2-7; D is unresolved. This CDR3 spans 10 amino acids. With 6 bases removed from V and 3 bases from J, the gap between germline ends came to 6 bases. CDR1 is SQVTM, CDR2 ANQGSEA, per germline.

V and J are TRBV19 and TRBJ2-1; tentative D call: TRBD2 (6 bases). The CDR3 length is 16 residues. V was trimmed by 4 bases and J by 7 bases, leaving 20 bases between them. Germline CDR1 is LNHDA and CDR2 is SQIVND (reference sequence). CDR3 sequence (DNA): TGTGCCAGTAGTAATCTCTTTAGACTAGGTCAGAATGAGCAGTTCTTC. Amino acids: CASSNLFRLGQNEQFF.